This T cell receptor (beta chain) was recovered during a study of beta chain features in type 1 diabetes. Findings of the study overall: Type 1 diabetes patients had TCRB CDR3s that were shorter (moderately but significantly so) in all four CD4+ subsets. Insertions at VDJ junctions were less frequent in type 1 diabetes patients. These patients also deleted more nucleotides at the same junctions. Compared to healthy donors, patients appeared to have naive, central memory and Treg TCRB repertoires that were more alike.

This clone was found a few times. Its antigen is unidentified. CD45RO/CCR7/CD25/CD127/CD95/CD27 separated CD4+ naive, central memory, regulatory and stem cell-like memory cells by sorting. In all sorted populations, purity surpassed 95%. Expressed TCRB transcripts were sequenced, since all the RNA that had been isolated was reverse transcribed. Generated by immunoSEQ multiplex PCR, the TCRdb table keeps only in-frame clones and is missing some. The data contain around 260,000 clones, around 21% of them singletons. The clonotype originates from a woman in her 40s with type 1 diabetes. The material sequenced was naive CD4+ T cells from blood.

CDR3 sequence reads: CASSAGGLSYNEQFF. The CDR3 DNA reads as TGTGCCAGCAGCGCGGGGGGGCTCTCCTACAATGAGCAGTTCTTC. This chain connects TRBV9 to TRBJ2-1; 8 positions match TRBD2. The germline V gene has CDR1 SGDLS and CDR2 YYNGEE. The CDR3 extends over 15 amino acids. Trimming took 3 bases from V and 0 from J; bases not matched to a gene: 2.